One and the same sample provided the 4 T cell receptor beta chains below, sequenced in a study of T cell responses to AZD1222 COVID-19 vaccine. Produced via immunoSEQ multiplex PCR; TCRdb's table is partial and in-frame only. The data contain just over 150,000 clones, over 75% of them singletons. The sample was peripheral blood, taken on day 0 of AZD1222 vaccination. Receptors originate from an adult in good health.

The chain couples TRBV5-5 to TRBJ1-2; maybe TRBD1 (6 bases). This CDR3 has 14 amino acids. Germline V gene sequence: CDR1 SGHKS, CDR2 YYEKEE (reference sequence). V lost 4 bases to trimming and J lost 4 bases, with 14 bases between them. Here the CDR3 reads CASSRQDSPYGYTF. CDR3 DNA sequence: TGTGCCAGCAGCCGGCAGGACAGCCCCTATGGCTACACCTTC.

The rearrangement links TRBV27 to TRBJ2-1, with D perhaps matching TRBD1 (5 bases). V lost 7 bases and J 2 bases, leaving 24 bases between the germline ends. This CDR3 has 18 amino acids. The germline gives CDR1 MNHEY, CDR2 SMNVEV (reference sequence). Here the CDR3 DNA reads TGTGCCAGCACCAAACCCCTCGACAGATTTCCAACCTACAATGAGCAGTTCTTC. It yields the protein CASTKPLDRFPTYNEQFF.

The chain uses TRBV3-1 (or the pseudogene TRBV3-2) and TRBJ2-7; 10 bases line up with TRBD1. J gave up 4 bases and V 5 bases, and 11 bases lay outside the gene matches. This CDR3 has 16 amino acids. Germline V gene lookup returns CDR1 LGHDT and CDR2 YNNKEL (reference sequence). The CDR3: CASSNLFGQGDYEQYF. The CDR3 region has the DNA TGTGCCAGCAGCAATCTTTTTGGACAGGGGGATTACGAGCAGTACTTC.

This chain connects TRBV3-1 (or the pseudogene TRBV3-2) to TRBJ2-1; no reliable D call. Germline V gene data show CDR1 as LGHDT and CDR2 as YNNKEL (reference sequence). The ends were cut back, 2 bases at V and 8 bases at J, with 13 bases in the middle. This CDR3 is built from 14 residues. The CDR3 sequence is CASSQITLGDEQFF. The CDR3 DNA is TGTGCCAGCAGCCAAATCACTCTTGGGGATGAGCAGTTCTTC.